Listed below are T cell receptor beta chains from one sample, sequenced in a study of OX40 agonist ivuxolimab in advanced cancers. The data were produced by immunoSEQ multiplex PCR, yet TCRdb's version contains in-frame clones alone and is incomplete. The sample includes nearly 80,000 clones, 91% seen only once; the top ten take around 6.5%. The sequencing used CD4+ or CD8+ T cells sorted from blood, collected in a trial of the OX40 agonist ivuxolimab. The receptors originated from an adult with an advanced solid tumor such as melanoma, head and neck, liver or kidney cancer. Each CDR3 is given with its conserved first and last residue. A D gene is named only where the DNA matches it firmly. The size of a clone is reported for some rows only, either as once, few or many, or as a class for expanded clones.

v_call: TRBV2; clone_size: .; d_call: .; cdr3_length: 13; j_call: TRBJ1-2; cdr3_aa: CASRRDGSYGYTF; cdr3_nt: TGTGCCAGCAGACGGGACGGATCCTATGGCTACACCTTC
v_call: TRBV9; clone_size: once; d_call: TRBD2; cdr3_length: 16; j_call: TRBJ2-5; cdr3_aa: CASSLAGTSGRETQYF; cdr3_nt: TGTGCCAGCAGCTTAGCCGGGACTAGCGGCCGAGAGACCCAGTACTTC
v_call: TRBV19; clone_size: .; d_call: .; cdr3_length: 16; j_call: TRBJ2-5; cdr3_aa: CASSTSGGGGWETQYF; cdr3_nt: TGTGCCAGTAGTACTTCCGGCGGAGGGGGCTGGGAGACCCAGTACTTC
v_call: TRBV6-5; clone_size: .; d_call: TRBD2; cdr3_length: 15; j_call: TRBJ2-7; cdr3_aa: CASSYFASGTGEQYF; cdr3_nt: TGTGCCAGCAGTTACTTCGCTAGCGGGACTGGCGAGCAGTACTTC
v_call: TRBV18; clone_size: few; d_call: TRBD2; cdr3_length: 17; j_call: TRBJ2-5; cdr3_aa: CASSPQELAGNQETQYF; cdr3_nt: TGTGCCAGCTCACCGCAAGAGCTAGCGGGAAACCAAGAGACCCAGTACTTC
v_call: TRBV29-1; clone_size: .; d_call: .; cdr3_length: 15; j_call: TRBJ2-3; cdr3_aa: CSVELQGGRTDTQYF; cdr3_nt: TGCAGCGTTGAATTGCAGGGTGGGAGGACAGATACGCAGTATTTT
v_call: TRBV5-1; clone_size: .; d_call: .; cdr3_length: 15; j_call: TRBJ2-3; cdr3_aa: CASSPDSYPTDTQYF; cdr3_nt: TGCGCCAGCAGTCCCGACTCATACCCTACAGATACGCAGTATTTT
v_call: TRBV2; clone_size: .; d_call: .; cdr3_length: 15; j_call: TRBJ2-3; cdr3_aa: CASSEGGLGSDTQYF; cdr3_nt: TGTGCCAGCAGTGAGGGTGGCCTCGGGTCAGATACGCAGTATTTT
v_call: TRBV5-5; clone_size: .; d_call: TRBD1; cdr3_length: 14; j_call: TRBJ2-7; cdr3_aa: CASSLAGGSYEQYF; cdr3_nt: TGTGCCAGCAGCTTGGCAGGGGGTTCCTACGAGCAGTACTTC
v_call: TRBV28; clone_size: .; d_call: TRBD1; cdr3_length: 15; j_call: TRBJ2-1; cdr3_aa: CASKMGDRDFNEQFF; cdr3_nt: TGTGCCAGCAAAATGGGGGACAGGGATTTTAATGAGCAGTTCTTC